What follows is one TCR beta chain and its context. The sample comes from a study of blood T cell repertoires in COVID-19. Study overall: Donors in the United States, Italy and Spain gave samples during acute or convalescent COVID-19.

CDR3 length: 15 residues. Germline loops: CDR1 SGHTA, CDR2 FQGTGA. V was pared by 1 base and J by 0 bases, with 8 bases between. Authors' methods: Reference gene primer amplification yielded estimated nucleated cell counts. Some clones are missing from TCRdb's copy, which holds only in-frame ones; the method was immunoSEQ multiplex PCR. The D gene and trimming were derived from the DNA, and the V and J assignments and clone size from that table. The sample shows 150,000 to 180,000 clones, about 85% of them seen only once. A Seattle source enrolled patients during active infection and followed them longitudinally.

The V gene is TRBV7-3, the J gene TRBJ2-3; D possibly corresponds to TRBD2 (5 bases). This sequence originates from a man in his sixties with COVID-19, enrolled during active disease. The sample comprised peripheral blood. The CDR3 DNA reads TGTGCCAGCAGCTTAATCGCGGGCAGCACAGATACGCAGTATTTT. This codes for CASSLIAGSTDTQYF.